This TCR beta chain stems from a study of early T cells in non-severe SARS-CoV-2 infection (dated by TCRdb to about 2021). Some background on the complete study: TCR sequencing used bulk RNA from unsorted whole blood, so alpha and beta chains could not be paired. Paper-wide results and their limitations: VDJdb matching was skewed toward anti-spike CD8 responses and likely underestimated virus-specific expansions, missing private and CD4 specificities.

Library preparation used 5' RACE. TCRdb lists the instrument as NextSeq 500. The TCR library protocol attached unique molecular identifiers to individual cDNA molecules to correct for sequencing error and PCR bias. Both TCR alpha and beta chains were sequenced, and tight co-correlation was observed between alpha and beta sequence abundances in each sample. The authors' analysis ran thus. Decombinator V4 was used to annotate TCR sequences for V gene, J gene and CDR3. Expanded TCRs were defined as changing significantly between any two time points under a Poisson model with p below 0.0001. TCR abundances were normalised to the total number of TCRs sequenced in each sample and reported as counts per million. MAIT TCRs were defined by TRAV1-2 paired with TRAJ12, TRAJ20 or TRAJ33, and iNKT TCRs by TRAV10 paired with TRAJ18. A search of VDJdb, accessed on 1 November 2021, was run for TCRs annotated to CMV, EBV and SARS-CoV-2, with TCRs annotated for multiple antigens excluded. TCRdb reworked the public reads: Q25 trimming with fastp, MiXCR clone assembly, productive beta chains retained. Records with the same CDR3 protein are collapsed into one entry carrying the most frequent genes and DNA. TCRdb's processing, not the authors' own work, is the source of the V and J calls. The sample includes 45,000 to 55,000 distinct CDR3 sequences, with around a tenth observed a single time. Of the sample, roughly 10% is held by the ten largest clones.

Set within a cohort of healthcare workers in London, UK, this nested case-control study involved weekly PCR testing of nasopharyngeal swabs along with blood sampling. Healthcare workers were recruited during the week of the UK lockdown, between 23 and 31 March 2020, and followed weekly for up to about 15 weeks. This clonotype has at least ten counts. Its antigen remains undetermined. No base quality values were provided; no much bigger clone lies one nucleotide off. Relative to germline, V is 0 bases shorter and J is 4 bases shorter, with 7 bases between their ends. From the germline V gene (reference sequence), CDR1 is MNHNY and CDR2 is SVGAGI. The CDR3 contains 13 residues, cysteine and phenylalanine counted. The sequence is cut down to CDR3 DNA, 39 bases in frame from base 1.

Sequencing used whole blood. Here the chain combines TRBV6-6 and TRBJ2-7; the D gene cannot be named for sure. The sequence was obtained from an adult who was a healthcare worker with PCR-confirmed SARS-CoV-2 infection or an uninfected control (not recorded which). At the DNA level, the sequence is TGTGCCAGCAGTTACTCGAGCGAATACGAGCAGTACTTC. Translated, it reads CASSYSSEYEQYF.